This T cell receptor beta chain is from a study of shared clonotypes between healthy human individuals. Overall study: There were three CD4 naive, three CD4 memory, two CD8 naive and one CD8 memory plates per donor.

Turning to this clone: Its antigen is as yet unknown.

Genomic DNA of every subset was divided equally among multiple immunoSEQ plates. The data were produced by immunoSEQ multiplex PCR, yet TCRdb's version contains in-frame clones alone and is incomplete. The sample records over 2 million clones, under 95% being singletons. Study-level results: Larger richness was generally estimated for naive than memory subsets.

V was clipped by 0 bases and J by 8 bases, with 11 bases between them. This CDR3 spans 14 amino acids. Germline V gives CDR1 MGHRA, CDR2 YSYEKL. V usage is TRBV4-1 and J usage is TRBJ1-3; D ambiguous. Material: naive CD4+ T cells from PBMCs. Specified subset: CD45RA+ positively selected. The sequence was obtained from a man aged 18 to 29 in good health. Some clones in this sample may be carry-over from other donors' samples. The CDR3 DNA reads TGCGCCAGCAGCCAAGAGGACGGTTTGGACACCATATATTTT. It encodes CASSQEDGLDTIYF.